Below are 9 T cell receptor beta chains sequenced from a single sample in a study of graft-versus-host responses after intestinal transplantation. Libraries were prepared by immunoSEQ multiplex PCR; TCRdb keeps only in-frame clonotypes and omits some of them. The data contain approximately 10,000 clones, 80% of them singletons. The input for sequencing was PBMCs, taken about 70 weeks after intestinal transplant. The source of these receptors is a human patient who received an intestinal transplant, so some T cells may come from the graft donor.

The chain employs TRBV6-5 and TRBJ2-7; 10 bases fit TRBD2. V shed 6 bases and J 2 bases; nucleotides not matched to a gene: 7. Germline CDR1 MNHEY, CDR2 SVGAGI. This CDR3 has 15 amino acids. Here the CDR3 reads CASRKAGGRTYEQYF. The CDR3 DNA reads TGTGCCAGCAGGAAAGCGGGAGGGAGAACCTACGAGCAGTACTTC.

The V call is TRBV5-1, the J call TRBJ2-5; D call uncertain. The CDR3 spans 15 residues. V shed 0 bases and J shed 2 bases, with 11 bases lying between them. Per the germline V gene, CDR1 is SGHRS and CDR2 is YFSETQ. Here the CDR3 reads CASSLAFLAQETQYF. The CDR3 DNA is TGCGCCAGCAGCTTGGCCTTCTTGGCGCAAGAGACCCAGTACTTC.

The V call is TRBV29-1, the J call TRBJ2-1, with TRBD2 matching over 7 bases. Trimming removed 3 bases from V and 6 bases from J; junction bases left unmatched: 8. Germline V lookup: CDR1 SQVTM, CDR2 ANQGSEA. The CDR3 consists of 14 residues. As DNA, the CDR3 is TGCAGCGTTGAGGTGTGGGAGGGGCGCAATGAGCAGTTCTTC. Translation gives CSVEVWEGRNEQFF.

The V gene is TRBV19, the J gene TRBJ1-1; D perhaps matches TRBD1 (5 bases). V was clipped by 6 bases and J by 7 bases, with 12 bases between them. Per germline, CDR1 LNHDA and CDR2 SQIVND (reference sequence). The CDR3 loop spans 12 amino acids. Here the CDR3 DNA reads TGTGCCAGTAGGGGGAGGGGAATTGAAGCTTTCTTT. It codes for CASRGRGIEAFF.

The chain joins TRBV10-3 to TRBJ1-1; D is unclear. The germline V gene encodes CDR1 ENHRY and CDR2 SYGVKD. The CDR3 runs to 11 residues. Trimming pared 8 bases from V and 7 bases from J, leaving 11 bases between. The chain's CDR3 is CAIGKDGEAFF. The CDR3 DNA follows: TGTGCCATCGGAAAGGACGGTGAAGCTTTCTTT.

The V call is TRBV19, the J call TRBJ1-3, with D maybe TRBD1 (6 bases). V was shortened by 5 bases and J by 2 bases, with 16 bases between the two germline ends. In germline, CDR1 is LNHDA, CDR2 SQIVND (reference sequence). The CDR3 runs 16 residues. The CDR3 DNA sequence: TGTGCCAGTAGTCCCCGGATAGGGGGGGCTGGAAACACCATATATTTT. Translating gives CASSPRIGGAGNTIYF.

This clone turned up a few times. The chain is built from TRBV7-3 and TRBJ2-2; no clear D. CDR3 size: 14 residues. Trimming took off 2 bases at V and 4 bases at J, with 8 bases between the two ends. In germline, CDR1 is SGHTA, CDR2 FQGTGA. CDR3 DNA: TGTGCCAGCAGCTTACGACCGGCCACCGGGGAGCTGTTTTTT. The encoded protein is CASSLRPATGELFF.

This clone was found a few times. The genes are TRBV19 and TRBJ2-7; D may be TRBD1 (6 bases). The V gene's germline CDR1 is LNHDA and CDR2 SQIVND (reference sequence). This CDR3 region has 12 residues. The V end was cut by 5 bases, the J end by 6 bases, with 11 bases between. The CDR3 sequence: CASSPNRVEQYF. The DNA of the CDR3 is TGTGCCAGTAGTCCAAACAGGGTCGAGCAGTACTTC.

The count of this clone is one. The chain is built from TRBV30 and TRBJ2-7, with D maybe TRBD1 (6 bases). Per the germline V gene, CDR1 is GTSNPN and CDR2 is SVGIG (reference sequence). Trimming took 3 bases from V and 7 from J, leaving 16 bases between them. The CDR3 runs to 13 residues. The CDR3 is CAWSYGQSHEQYF. CDR3 DNA: TGTGCCTGGAGCTACGGACAGTCCCATGAGCAGTACTTC.